The entry below describes one T cell receptor (beta chain). The source of the sample is a study of patients and donors after allogeneic stem cell transplantation. TCRdb passed the RT-PCR reads through MiXCR, listing each CDR3 protein once. The sample gives 190,000 or so distinct CDR3 sequences, around two fifths of which show up once; 30% to 35% is in the top ten. Trimming shortened V by 7 bases and J by 7 bases, and 10 bases separated the two germline ends. This CDR3 is 11 amino acids long. The sequence derives from a human donor who was either an allogeneic HSCT recipient or a stem cell or donor lymphocyte infusion donor (not recorded which). It is not recorded whose cells these are; they may come from a transplant donor. Material: blood, either unsorted or a sorted T cell fraction (not recorded which). The chain combines TRBV12-3 or TRBV12-4 with TRBJ1-1; no definite D call. CDR3 DNA sequence: TGTGCCAGCACCCTTGTGGGTGAAGCTTTCTTT. Protein product: CASTLVGEAFF.